These 12 T cell receptor beta chains were all obtained from the same sample, sequenced in a study of glioma-infiltrating T cells. TCR alpha and beta CDR3 regions were amplified from RNA using iRepertoire nested multiplex PCR. TCRdb re-derived calls from the multiplex PCR reads in MiXCR, one entry per CDR3 protein. The sample shows about 380,000 distinct CDR3 sequences, about two fifths of them seen only once. Sequenced input: glioma tissue, nonneoplastic brain tissue, or PBMCs (not recorded which). Every receptor here comes from a human donor with low-grade glioma or glioblastoma, undergoing nonglioma brain surgery, or in good health (not recorded which).

This rearrangement joins TRBV4-3 to TRBJ2-1, with 9 bases matching TRBD2. V trimming: 5 bases; J trimming: 6 bases; junction bases outside the gene matches: 11. The CDR3 extends over 16 amino acids. Germline lookup yields CDR1 LGHNA and CDR2 YSLEER. Here the CDR3 reads CASSEPGLAYPNEQFF. CDR3 bases: TGCGCCAGCAGCGAACCGGGACTAGCTTACCCCAATGAGCAGTTCTTC.

As concerns this clonotype: This sequence may be a read error, since a much larger clone differs from it by one base. J is TRBJ1-4 and V is TRBV6-2 or TRBV6-3; the D gene is possibly TRBD1 (5 bases). Germline V gene sequence: CDR1 MNHEY, CDR2 SVGEGT. The V gene lost 9 bases and the J gene lost 2 bases, with 10 bases spanning the gap. The CDR3 runs to 13 residues. CDR3 loop: CARSRDTNEKLFF. The CDR3 nucleotides read TGTGCCAGAAGCCGGGACACTAATGAAAAACTGTTTTTT.

This clonotype was seen more than once but under ten times. This sequence joins TRBV12-3 or TRBV12-4 and TRBJ1-1, with D uncertain. V lost 3 bases and J 3 bases, leaving 8 bases between the germline ends. CDR3 length: 13 residues. CDR3 sequence: CASSFSEDTEAFF. DNA of the CDR3: TGTGCCAGCAGTTTTTCGGAAGACACTGAAGCTTTCTTT.

The gene calls are TRBV4-2 and TRBJ2-3; 8 bases agree with TRBD2. The CDR3 consists of 14 residues. Germline V gives CDR1 LGHNA, CDR2 YNFKEQ. Trimming at V came to 4 bases and at J to 3 bases, leaving 3 bases not matched to a gene. CDR3 protein: CASSRSGGTDTQYF. CDR3 nucleotide sequence: TGTGCCAGCAGCCGGAGCGGGGGAACAGATACGCAGTATTTT.

This clonotype was recorded many times. The gene calls are TRBV15 and TRBJ2-1; 7 bases line up with TRBD1. Germline CDR1 and CDR2: LNHNV and YYDKDF (reference sequence). V shed 5 bases and J 4 bases; nucleotides not matched to a gene: 2. This CDR3 is built from 13 residues. The CDR3 region is CATSGGQYNEQFF. CDR3 DNA sequence: TGTGCCACCAGCGGGGGACAGTACAATGAGCAGTTCTTC.

This clonotype was seen repeatedly, ten times or more. The rearrangement uses TRBV20-1 and TRBJ1-2; tentatively, D is TRBD1 (6 bases). Germline V gene data show CDR1 as DFQATT and CDR2 as SNEGSKA (reference sequence). V gave up 3 bases and J gave up 4 bases, with 12 bases separating them. The CDR3 has 13 residues. CDR3 region: CSARDSQTYGYTF. CDR3 in DNA: TGCAGTGCTAGGGACAGCCAAACCTATGGCTACACCTTC.

Worth noting for this clonotype: The junction shows a germline mismatch at one end, possibly a read error. This chain joins TRBV7-9 and TRBJ2-7; D possibly matches TRBD1 or TRBD2 (6 bases each). This CDR3 has 15 residues. Germline V CDR1 and CDR2: SEHNR, FQNEAQ (reference sequence). The CDR3 loop is CASSSPEGDWDEQHF. The CDR3, as DNA: TGTGCCAGCAGCTCTCCTGAGGGGGACTGGGACGAGCAGCACTTC.

V and J are TRBV20-1 and TRBJ1-6; D unresolved. Germline V gives CDR1 DFQATT, CDR2 SNEGSKA (reference sequence). The V and J ends lost 8 bases and 7 bases respectively, with 15 bases between them. This CDR3 is built from 13 residues. This chain's CDR3 is CSSGVSRNSPLHF. CDR3 sequence (DNA): TGCAGTTCTGGGGTGAGCCGCAATTCACCCCTCCACTTT.

Note on this clonotype: At one end the junction does not follow the germline gene, possibly because of a read error. The chain links TRBV6-5 to TRBJ2-2, with D possibly TRBD1 on 6 matching bases. This CDR3 is 14 amino acids long. Looked up from germline, CDR1 is MNHEY and CDR2 is SVGAGI. This chain's CDR3 is CTSSWTRGTGELFF. The CDR3 coding sequence is TGTACCAGCAGTTGGACCAGGGGAACCGGGGAGCTGTTTTTT.

J is TRBJ2-1 and V is TRBV6-1; D is possibly TRBD1 or TRBD2 (5 bases each). Germline lookup yields CDR1 MNHNS and CDR2 SASEGT. The V and J ends lost 6 bases and 9 bases respectively, with 18 bases between them. This CDR3 contains 14 residues. This chain's CDR3 is CASSLGGPQGEQFF. The CDR3 nucleotides read TGTGCCAGCAGCCTCGGCGGGCCCCAGGGTGAGCAGTTCTTC.

Points on this clonotype: One end of the junction is discordant with germline, which a read error may explain. The chain links TRBV20-1 to TRBJ1-6; D is uncertain. The CDR3 has 13 amino acids. Germline lookup yields CDR1 DFQATT and CDR2 SNEGSKA (reference sequence). Here the CDR3 reads CSANINYNLPLHF. The CDR3 DNA is TGCAGTGCTAACATAAATTATAATTTACCCCTCCACTTT.

This clonotype was seen repeatedly, ten times or more. The V gene is TRBV27, the J gene TRBJ1-1, with unresolved D. From germline, CDR1 is MNHEY and CDR2 SMNVEV (reference sequence). This CDR3 has 14 residues. Between the trimmed V and J ends, which lost 2 bases and 5 bases, there was a span of 12 bases. CDR3 sequence: CASSLGGLGTEAFF. The CDR3 nucleotides are TGTGCCAGCAGTTTAGGAGGGCTGGGGACTGAAGCTTTCTTT.